A selection of T cell receptor beta chains follows, all from one sample in a study of blood T cell repertoires in COVID-19. Repertoires were generated with immunoSEQ multiplex PCR, while TCRdb's copy carries only in-frame clones and drops some. This sample has approximately 69,000 clones, with roughly 87% found just once. The material sequenced was peripheral blood. The receptors derive from a man aged 50 to 59 with acute or convalescent COVID-19. Both conserved end residues are part of each CDR3. The order of the fields is clone size, D gene, V gene, J gene, CDR3 protein, CDR3 DNA. D genes are given only for firm matches. A clone size is listed for some rows: how often the clone was seen (once, few, many), or a class if it is expanded.

.	.	TRBV5-8	TRBJ2-7	CASSLFQGKSYEQYF	TGTGCCAGCAGCTTGTTCCAGGGGAAGAGCTACGAGCAGTACTTC
.	.	TRBV4-2	TRBJ1-2	CASSQPGQNNYGYTF	TGTGCCAGCAGCCAACCTGGACAGAATAACTATGGCTACACCTTC
.	.	TRBV29-1	TRBJ1-1	CSVEQHTNTEAFF	TGCAGCGTTGAACAACATACGAACACTGAAGCTTTCTTT
once	TRBD1	TRBV27	TRBJ2-2	CASRLDRVGGELFF	TGTGCCAGCAGACTCGACAGGGTTGGCGGGGAGCTGTTTTTT
.	.	TRBV18	TRBJ1-2	CASSPARAFGGYTF	TGTGCCAGCTCACCGGCCAGGGCGTTCGGCGGCTACACCTTC
.	.	TRBV27	TRBJ1-1	CASRFGTGASNTEAFF	TGTGCCAGCAGATTCGGGACTGGAGCTTCGAACACTGAAGCTTTCTTT
.	.	TRBV6-1	TRBJ1-5	CASSDRVLSNQPQHF	TGTGCCAGCAGTGACAGGGTACTAAGCAATCAGCCCCAGCATTTT
few	.	TRBV7-9	TRBJ1-2	CASSLVIGGRGYTF	TGTGCCAGCAGCTTAGTCATAGGCGGTCGGGGCTACACCTTC
few	.	TRBV5-4	TRBJ2-1	CASSYQGVEQFF	TGTGCCAGCAGTTATCAGGGTGTTGAGCAGTTCTTC
few	TRBD1	TRBV6-1	TRBJ1-2	CASSEWGAGGNYGYTF	TGTGCCAGCAGTGAATGGGGTGCAGGGGGCAACTATGGCTACACCTTC
.	.	TRBV7-2	TRBJ2-5	CASSLEGGSQETQYF	TGTGCCAGCAGCCTGGAGGGGGGGAGCCAAGAGACCCAGTACTTC
.	TRBD1	TRBV18	TRBJ1-5	CASSGQGSSNQPQHF	TGTGCCAGCTCAGGACAGGGGTCGAGCAATCAGCCCCAGCATTTT
.	.	TRBV6-4	TRBJ2-7	CARQGKGHTSSYEQYF	TGTGCCAGACAAGGGAAAGGACACACAAGCTCCTACGAGCAGTACTTC
.	TRBD2	TRBV5-4	TRBJ2-2	CASNGGGLDTGELFF	TGTGCCAGCAACGGGGGGGGATTGGACACCGGGGAGCTGTTTTTT
.	.	TRBV19	TRBJ2-3	CASSMTATDTQYF	TGTGCCAGTAGTATGACAGCCACAGATACGCAGTATTTT
.	TRBD2	TRBV14	TRBJ2-1	CASRQSGGIYNEQFF	TGTGCCAGCAGACAAAGCGGGGGGATCTACAATGAGCAGTTCTTC
once	.	TRBV19	TRBJ2-5	CASSTGASGTQYF	TGTGCCAGTAGTACCGGTGCGTCTGGGACCCAGTACTTC
.	.	TRBV7-4	TRBJ2-5	CASSLSVGVPPGETQYF	TGTGCCAGCAGCTTAAGCGTTGGAGTTCCCCCGGGGGAGACCCAGTACTTC
.	.	TRBV4-1	TRBJ2-1	CASSQELTASYNEQFF	TGCGCCAGCAGCCAAGAGCTGACAGCCTCCTACAATGAGCAGTTCTTC
.	.	TRBV19	TRBJ2-1	CASSLGLPVDEQFF	TGTGCCAGTAGTTTGGGACTGCCAGTCGATGAGCAGTTCTTC
.	TRBD1	TRBV10-3	TRBJ2-3	CAIQTGDGDTQYF	TGTGCCATTCAGACAGGGGATGGAGATACGCAGTATTTT